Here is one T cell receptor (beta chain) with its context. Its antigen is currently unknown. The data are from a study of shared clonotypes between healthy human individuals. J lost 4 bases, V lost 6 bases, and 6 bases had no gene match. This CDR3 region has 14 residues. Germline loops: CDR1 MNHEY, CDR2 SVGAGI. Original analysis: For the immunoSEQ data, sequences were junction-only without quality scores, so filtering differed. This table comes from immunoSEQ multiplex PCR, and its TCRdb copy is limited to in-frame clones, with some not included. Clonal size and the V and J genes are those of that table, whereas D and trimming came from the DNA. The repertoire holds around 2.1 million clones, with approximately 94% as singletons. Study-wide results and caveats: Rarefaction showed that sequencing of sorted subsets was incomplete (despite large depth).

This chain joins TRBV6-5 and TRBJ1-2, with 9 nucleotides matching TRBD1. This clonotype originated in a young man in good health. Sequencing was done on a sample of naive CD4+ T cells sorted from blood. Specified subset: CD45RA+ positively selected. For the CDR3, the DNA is TGTGCCAGCAGCTACAGGGGGCGCGGCTATGGCTACACCTTC. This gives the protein CASSYRGRGYGYTF.